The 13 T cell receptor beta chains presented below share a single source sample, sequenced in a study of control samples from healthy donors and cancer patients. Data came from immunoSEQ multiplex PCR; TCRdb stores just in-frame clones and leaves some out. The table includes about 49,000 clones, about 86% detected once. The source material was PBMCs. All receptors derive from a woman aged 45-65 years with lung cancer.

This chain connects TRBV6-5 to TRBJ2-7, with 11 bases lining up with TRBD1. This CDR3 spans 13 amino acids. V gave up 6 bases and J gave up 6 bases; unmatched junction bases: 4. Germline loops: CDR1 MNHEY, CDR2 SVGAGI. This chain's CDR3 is CASRDRGLSEQYF. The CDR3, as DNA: TGTGCCAGCAGGGACAGGGGGCTCTCCGAGCAGTACTTC.

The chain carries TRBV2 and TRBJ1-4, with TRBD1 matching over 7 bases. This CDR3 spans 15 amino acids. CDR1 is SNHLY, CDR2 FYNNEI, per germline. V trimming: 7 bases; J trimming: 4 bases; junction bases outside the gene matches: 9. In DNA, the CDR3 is TGTGCCAGCACTGCCGTGGGACAGAGTAATGAAAAACTGTTTTTT. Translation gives CASTAVGQSNEKLFF.

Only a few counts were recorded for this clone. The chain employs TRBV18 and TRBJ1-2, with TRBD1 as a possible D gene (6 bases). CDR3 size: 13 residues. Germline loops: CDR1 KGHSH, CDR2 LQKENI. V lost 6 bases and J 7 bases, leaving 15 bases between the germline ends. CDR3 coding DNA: TGTGCCAGCTCCCTCGACAGGTTTATTGGCTACACCTTC. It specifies CASSLDRFIGYTF.

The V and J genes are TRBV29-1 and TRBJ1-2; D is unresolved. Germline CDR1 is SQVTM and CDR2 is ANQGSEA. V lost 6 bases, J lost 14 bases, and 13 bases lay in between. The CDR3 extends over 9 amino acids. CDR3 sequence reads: CSVGRANTF. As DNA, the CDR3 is TGCAGCGTGGGTAGGGCGAATACCTTC.

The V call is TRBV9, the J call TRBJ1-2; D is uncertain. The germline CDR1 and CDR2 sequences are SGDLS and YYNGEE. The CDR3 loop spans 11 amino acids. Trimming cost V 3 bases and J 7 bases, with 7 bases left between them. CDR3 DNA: TGTGCCAGCAGCGCCCAGATTGGCTACACCTTC. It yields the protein CASSAQIGYTF.

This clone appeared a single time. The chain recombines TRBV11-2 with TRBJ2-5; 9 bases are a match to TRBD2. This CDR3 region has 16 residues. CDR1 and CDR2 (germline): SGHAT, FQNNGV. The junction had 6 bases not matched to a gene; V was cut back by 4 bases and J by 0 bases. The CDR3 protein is CASSWDPSGDQETQYF. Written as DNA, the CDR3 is TGTGCCAGCAGCTGGGACCCTAGCGGGGACCAAGAGACCCAGTACTTC.

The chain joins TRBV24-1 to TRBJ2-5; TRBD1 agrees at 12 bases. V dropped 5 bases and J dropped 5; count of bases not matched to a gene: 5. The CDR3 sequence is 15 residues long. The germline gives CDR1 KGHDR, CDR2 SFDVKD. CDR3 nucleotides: TGTGCCACCAGTGGGGGACAGGGGGCAATGGAGACCCAGTACTTC. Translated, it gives CATSGGQGAMETQYF.

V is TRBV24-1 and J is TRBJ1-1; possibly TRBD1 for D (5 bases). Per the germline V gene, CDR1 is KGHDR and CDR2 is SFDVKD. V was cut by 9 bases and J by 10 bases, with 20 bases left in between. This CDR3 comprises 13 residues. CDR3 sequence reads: CATADNSDRGAFF. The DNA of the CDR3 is TGTGCCACCGCGGACAACTCGGATAGGGGAGCTTTCTTT.

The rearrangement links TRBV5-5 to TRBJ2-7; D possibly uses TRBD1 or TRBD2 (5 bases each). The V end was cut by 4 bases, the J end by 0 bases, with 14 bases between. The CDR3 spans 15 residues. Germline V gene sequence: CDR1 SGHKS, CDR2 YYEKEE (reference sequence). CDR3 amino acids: CASSRTGTDSYEQYF. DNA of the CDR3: TGTGCCAGCAGCAGGACCGGGACGGACTCCTACGAGCAGTACTTC.

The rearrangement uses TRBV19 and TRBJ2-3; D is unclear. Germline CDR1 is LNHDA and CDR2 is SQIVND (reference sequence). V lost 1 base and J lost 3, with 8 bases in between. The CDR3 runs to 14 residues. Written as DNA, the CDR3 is TGTGCCAGTAGTATAGTCCACGGGACAGATACGCAGTATTTT. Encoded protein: CASSIVHGTDTQYF.

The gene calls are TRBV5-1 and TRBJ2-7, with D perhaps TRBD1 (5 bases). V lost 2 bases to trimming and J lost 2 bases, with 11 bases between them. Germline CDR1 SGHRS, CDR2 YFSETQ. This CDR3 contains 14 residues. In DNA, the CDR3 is TGCGCCAGCAGCTTTGGGGCCCAAGCCTACGAGCAGTACTTC. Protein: CASSFGAQAYEQYF.

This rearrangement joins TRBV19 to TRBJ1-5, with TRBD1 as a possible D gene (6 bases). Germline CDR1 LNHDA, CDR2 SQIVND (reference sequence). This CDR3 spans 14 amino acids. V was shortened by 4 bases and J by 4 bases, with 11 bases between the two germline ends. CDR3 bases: TGTGCCAGTAGTACTGGACAGCTAAATCAGCCCCAGCATTTT. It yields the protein CASSTGQLNQPQHF.

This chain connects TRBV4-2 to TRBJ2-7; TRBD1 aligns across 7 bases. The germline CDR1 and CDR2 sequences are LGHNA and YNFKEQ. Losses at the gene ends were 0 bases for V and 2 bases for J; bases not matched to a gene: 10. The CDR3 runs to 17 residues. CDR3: CASSQDVRGQHTYEQYF. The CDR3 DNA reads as TGTGCCAGCAGCCAAGACGTCCGGGGACAGCACACCTACGAGCAGTACTTC.